This T cell receptor beta chain was captured by sequencing in a study of PD-L1 blockade in urothelial cancer. Across the whole study: Peripheral blood specimens exhibited a median yield of approximately 140,000 T cells.

CDR3 length: 17 amino acids. Described time point: peripheral blood 6 weeks after treatment start. Assay: immunoSEQ multiplex PCR; the TCRdb copy retains only in-frame clones and omits some. The table shows under 150,000 clones, with roughly 90% occurring only once. The material was PBMCs, obtained around atezolizumab (anti-PD-L1) treatment. This chain links TRBV21-1 with TRBJ2-6; TRBD2, the table's D call, was not compared with the DNA. TRBV21-1 is a known pseudogene. The sequence came from a man in his sixties with urothelial cancer. CDR3 residues: CASSKEKAVPGANVLTF. CDR3 nucleotide sequence: TGTGCCAGCAGCAAAGAGAAGGCGGTTCCTGGGGCCAACGTCCTGACTTTC.